Below are 9 T cell receptor beta chains sequenced from a single sample in a study of CD8 T cells in ankylosing spondylitis. Their antigens are not known. TCRdb redid the calling of the 5' RACE reads with MiXCR, one entry per CDR3 protein. The repertoire includes about 390,000 distinct CDR3 sequences, under 25% of them detected once, and roughly a sixth sits in the top ten. General observations from the study: The study identified a TCR beta motif of several highly homologous variants that appeared characteristic of ankylosing spondylitis blood.

Sequencing was performed on blood, either unsorted or a sorted T cell fraction (not recorded which). Every receptor here comes from a male donor with ankylosing spondylitis.

The genes are TRBV10-2 and TRBJ2-1, with D tentatively TRBD2 (6 bases). CDR1 is WSHSY and CDR2 is SAAADI in the germline V gene. The CDR3 loop spans 14 amino acids. V lost 4 bases to trimming and J lost 4 bases, with 11 bases between them. CDR3 protein: CASSALAEYNEQFF. The CDR3 DNA is TGCGCCAGCAGTGCATTAGCGGAATACAATGAGCAGTTCTTC.

The chain joins TRBV6-5 to TRBJ2-1; 11 bases are shared with TRBD2. The CDR3 has 19 residues. Per germline, CDR1 MNHEY and CDR2 SVGAGI. The ends lost 1 base at V and 7 bases at J; junction bases unmatched: 15. The CDR3 nucleotides are TGTGCCAGCAGTTACTACTCGAGTCTAGCGGGAGGTGAAAGGAATGAGCAGTTCTTC. It encodes CASSYYSSLAGGERNEQFF.

This clonotype was seen more than once but under ten times. CDR3 loop: CATSESRDLGNEQFF. The CDR3 nucleotides are TGTGCCACCAGTGAATCCCGGGACTTGGGCAATGAGCAGTTCTTC. The V gene is TRBV24-1, the J gene TRBJ2-1; TRBD2 might be the D (6 bases). Germline V gene sequence: CDR1 KGHDR, CDR2 SFDVKD. Trimming took 4 bases from V and 6 from J, leaving 15 bases between them. This CDR3 is built from 15 residues.

The J gene is TRBJ2-1, the V gene TRBV7-3; TRBD2 aligns across 9 bases. Per germline, CDR1 SGHTA and CDR2 FQGTGA. The CDR3 runs to 15 residues. Unmatched junction bases numbered 6, after V lost 5 bases and J lost 4 bases. The CDR3 sequence: CASSGKTSGYNEQFF. Here the CDR3 DNA reads TGTGCCAGCAGCGGGAAGACTAGCGGTTACAATGAGCAGTTCTTC. Full variable domain (rest looked up from reference TRBV7-3 and TRBJ2-1): GAGVSQTPSNKVTEKGKYVELRCDPISGHTALYWYRQSLGQGPEFLIYFQGTGAADDSGLPNDRFFAVRPEGSVSTLKIQRTERGDSAVYLCASSGKTSGYNEQFFGPGTRLTVL.

V and J are TRBV7-9 and TRBJ1-1, with TRBD1 matching 11 bases. V was pared by 7 bases and J by 4 bases, with 11 bases of the junction left unmatched. The CDR3 contains 16 residues. Germline V gene data show CDR1 as SEHNR and CDR2 as FQNEAQ (reference sequence). CDR3 protein: CASTIGTGGYGTEAFF. In DNA form, the CDR3 reads TGTGCCAGCACCATCGGGACAGGGGGTTATGGCACTGAAGCTTTCTTT.

This clonotype was seen a few times. J is TRBJ2-1 and V is TRBV6-6; D is ambiguous. V lost 2 bases to trimming and J lost 6 bases, with 8 bases between them. Germline CDR1 and CDR2: MNHNY and SVGAGI (reference sequence). The CDR3 sequence is 13 residues long. CDR3 protein: CASSYVASNEQFF. The CDR3 nucleotides read TGTGCCAGCAGTTACGTGGCTAGCAATGAGCAGTTCTTC.

This clonotype has only a few counts. The rearrangement uses TRBV24-1 and TRBJ2-2; D uncertain. Germline CDR1 KGHDR, CDR2 SFDVKD. Trimming cost V 3 bases and J 6 bases, with 16 bases left between them. The CDR3 consists of 16 residues. The CDR3 protein is CATSDPDVGGPGELFF. CDR3 in DNA: TGTGCCACCAGTGATCCCGACGTGGGTGGTCCCGGGGAGCTGTTTTTT.

The gene calls are TRBV10-3 and TRBJ2-7; 8 nucleotides line up with TRBD2. With V trimmed by 7 bases and J by 4 bases, 6 bases remained unmatched. Germline loops: CDR1 ENHRY, CDR2 SYGVKD. The CDR3 runs 13 residues. The CDR3 coding sequence is TGTGCCATCAAAGAAGTAGCGGGATACGAGCAGTACTTC. Its protein product is CAIKEVAGYEQYF.

This clonotype has just a few counts. CDR3 in DNA: TGCAGCGTTGAACTGGGGGAAGGCTACACCTTC. This encodes CSVELGEGYTF. The V call is TRBV29-1, the J call TRBJ1-2, with a tentative D call TRBD1 (5 bases). CDR1 is SQVTM, CDR2 ANQGSEA, per germline. This CDR3 has 11 amino acids. Trimming took off 2 bases at V and 8 bases at J, with 9 bases between the two ends.